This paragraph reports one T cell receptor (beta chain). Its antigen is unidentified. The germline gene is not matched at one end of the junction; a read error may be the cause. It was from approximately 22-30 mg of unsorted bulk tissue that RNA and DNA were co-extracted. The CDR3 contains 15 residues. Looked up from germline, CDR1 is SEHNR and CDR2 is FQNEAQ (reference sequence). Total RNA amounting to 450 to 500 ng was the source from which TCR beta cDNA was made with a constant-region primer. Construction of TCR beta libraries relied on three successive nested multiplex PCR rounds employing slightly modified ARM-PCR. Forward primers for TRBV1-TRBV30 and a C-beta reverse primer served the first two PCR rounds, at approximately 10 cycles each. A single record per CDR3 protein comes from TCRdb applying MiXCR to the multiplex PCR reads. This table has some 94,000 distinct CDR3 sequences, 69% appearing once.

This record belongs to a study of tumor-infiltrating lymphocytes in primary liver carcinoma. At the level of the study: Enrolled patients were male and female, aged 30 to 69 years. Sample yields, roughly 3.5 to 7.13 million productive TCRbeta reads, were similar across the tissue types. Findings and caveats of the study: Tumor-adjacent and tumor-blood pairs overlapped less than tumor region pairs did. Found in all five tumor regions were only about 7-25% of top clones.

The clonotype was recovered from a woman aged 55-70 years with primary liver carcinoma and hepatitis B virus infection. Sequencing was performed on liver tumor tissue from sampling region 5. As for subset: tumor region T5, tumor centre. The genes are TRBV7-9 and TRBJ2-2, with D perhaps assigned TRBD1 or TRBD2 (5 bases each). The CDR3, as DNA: TGTGCTAGCAGCCGGGGCGTCAGGAGTTCCGGGGAGCTGTTTTTT. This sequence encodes CASSRGVRSSGELFF.